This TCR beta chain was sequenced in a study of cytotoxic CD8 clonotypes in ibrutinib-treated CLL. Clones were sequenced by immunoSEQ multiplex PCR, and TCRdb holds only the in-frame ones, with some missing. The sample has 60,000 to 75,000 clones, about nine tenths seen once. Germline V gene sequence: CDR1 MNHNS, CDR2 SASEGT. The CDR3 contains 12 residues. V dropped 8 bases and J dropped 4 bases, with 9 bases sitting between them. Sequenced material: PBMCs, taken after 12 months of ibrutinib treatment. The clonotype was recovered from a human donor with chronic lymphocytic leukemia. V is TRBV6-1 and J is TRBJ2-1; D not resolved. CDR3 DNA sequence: TGTGCCAGCTTGGCACTATACAATGAGCAGTTCTTC. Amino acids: CASLALYNEQFF.